Presented here are 31 T cell receptor beta chains from one specimen sequenced in a study of blood T cell repertoires in COVID-19. Sequenced by immunoSEQ multiplex PCR; TCRdb stores in-frame clones only, minus some. The repertoire holds about 130,000 clones, with approximately 80% as singletons. Sequenced sample: peripheral blood. The receptors stem from a woman in her forties or fifties with acute or convalescent COVID-19.

The rearrangement links TRBV7-2 to TRBJ1-2; the D is unclear. The V end lost 4 bases, the J end lost 7 bases, and 7 bases lay between the germline ends. Looked up from germline, CDR1 is SGHTA and CDR2 is FQGNSA. This CDR3 is built from 11 residues. The CDR3 loop reads CASSSRFGYTF. CDR3 DNA: TGTGCCAGCAGCTCCAGGTTTGGCTACACCTTC.

CDR3 coding DNA: TGTGCCAGCAGCGTCGGAGAGCCCGCCTACAATGAGCAGTTCTTC. Residues: CASSVGEPAYNEQFF. The rearrangement joins TRBV9 to TRBJ2-1; no firm D call. Germline V gives CDR1 SGDLS, CDR2 YYNGEE. V lost 2 bases and J lost 2, with 11 bases in between. This CDR3 is 15 amino acids long.

The rearrangement uses TRBV7-8 and TRBJ1-1; TRBD1 matches 8 bases. Looked up from germline, CDR1 is SGHVS and CDR2 is FQNEAQ. With V trimmed by 1 base and J by 3 bases, 4 bases remained unmatched. The CDR3 runs to 15 residues. In DNA form, the CDR3 reads TGTGCCAGCAGCTTAGGCAGGGGGCGCGACACTGAAGCTTTCTTT. This gives the protein CASSLGRGRDTEAFF.

The chain joins TRBV12-3 or TRBV12-4 to TRBJ1-2, with 8 bases aligning to TRBD1. V dropped 5 bases and J dropped 8; count of bases not matched to a gene: 7. This CDR3 is built from 13 residues. The CDR3 DNA is TGTGCCAGCAGTGGAGCAGGGGGCCAAGGCTACACCTTC. Translation: CASSGAGGQGYTF.

This chain joins TRBV6-5 and TRBJ1-1; 10 nucleotides align to TRBD1. The V segment lost 7 bases and the J segment 0 bases; nucleotides outside the gene matches: 5. In germline, CDR1 is MNHEY, CDR2 SVGAGI. The CDR3 length is 15 residues. CDR3: CASKTGGILNTEAFF. CDR3 bases: TGTGCCAGCAAGACAGGGGGCATCTTGAACACTGAAGCTTTCTTT.

The V and J genes are TRBV4-2 and TRBJ2-2, with 10 bases lining up with TRBD2. The V and J ends lost 3 bases and 7 bases, in that order; junction bases with no gene match: 8. The CDR3 runs 16 residues. Germline V gene lookup returns CDR1 LGHNA and CDR2 YNFKEQ. CDR3 bases: TGTGCCAGCAGCCAGGCCAGCGGGGGGGCCGACGGGGAGCTGTTTTTT. This encodes CASSQASGGADGELFF.

V gene TRBV19 combines with J gene TRBJ1-2; 10 bases fit TRBD1. Germline assignment: CDR1 LNHDA and CDR2 SQIVND (reference sequence). CDR3 size: 13 residues. Germline trimming cut 5 bases from V and 6 bases from J; bases unmatched to any gene: 3. The CDR3 protein is CASSPDRGNGYTF. DNA of the CDR3: TGTGCCAGTAGTCCGGACAGGGGGAATGGCTACACCTTC.

This clone was counted between two and nine times. The rearrangement uses TRBV11-2 and TRBJ2-7; D is perhaps TRBD2 (5 bases). CDR1 and CDR2 from the germline V gene are SGHAT and FQNNGV. V lost 5 bases, J lost 3 bases, and 14 bases lay in between. The CDR3 contains 14 residues. The CDR3, as DNA: TGTGCCAGCAGCCCTTCCGGCGGACTCTACGAGCAGTACTTC. It specifies CASSPSGGLYEQYF.

This rearrangement joins TRBV2 to TRBJ1-4; 7 bases line up with TRBD1. Germline assignment: CDR1 SNHLY and CDR2 FYNNEI. This CDR3 region has 15 residues. The V and J ends lost 7 bases and 5 bases, in that order; junction bases with no gene match: 10. The CDR3 is CASTFRTGANEKLFF. The DNA for the CDR3 is TGTGCCAGCACGTTTCGGACAGGAGCAAATGAAAAACTGTTTTTT.

This clone was detected a few times. This chain connects TRBV9 to TRBJ1-4; no firm D call. V was shortened by 4 bases and J by 0 bases, with 13 bases between the two germline ends. This CDR3 contains 16 residues. Germline assignment: CDR1 SGDLS and CDR2 YYNGEE. CDR3 loop: CASSPRRVATNEKLFF. CDR3 DNA sequence: TGTGCCAGCAGCCCGCGACGGGTTGCAACTAATGAAAAACTGTTTTTT.

The rearrangement uses TRBV4-1 and TRBJ1-6, with a weak D call TRBD1 (5 bases). V was trimmed by 2 bases and J by 6 bases, leaving 11 bases between them. CDR1 and CDR2 from the germline V gene are MGHRA and YSYEKL. This CDR3 has 15 residues. CDR3 sequence (DNA): TGCGCCAGCAGCCAACGGACGGACACTAATTCACCCCTCCACTTT. This encodes CASSQRTDTNSPLHF.

The chain employs TRBV14 and TRBJ1-5; the D is unclear. The length of the CDR3 is 16 residues. The germline CDR1 and CDR2 sequences are SGHDN and FVKESK. Trimming took off 2 bases at V and 7 bases at J, with 18 bases between the two ends. CDR3 DNA sequence: TGTGCCAGCAGCCAACGTTGGGGAGGGTCTAAACAGCCCCAGCATTTT. This encodes CASSQRWGGSKQPQHF.

The CDR3 coding sequence is TGCGCCAGCAGCTTGCGGGGGGGCCCAACTAATGAAAAACTGTTTTTT. Amino acids: CASSLRGGPTNEKLFF. The chain recombines TRBV5-1 with TRBJ1-4; maybe TRBD1 (6 bases). Germline-derived CDR1 and CDR2 are SGHRS and YFSETQ. The CDR3 runs to 16 residues. Trimming pared 1 base from V and 0 bases from J, leaving 10 bases between.

This clone occurred once. The V call is TRBV2, the J call TRBJ1-4, with TRBD1 matching over 10 bases. From germline, CDR1 is SNHLY and CDR2 FYNNEI. V shed 6 bases, J shed 8 bases, and the junction held 6 bases outside the gene matches. The CDR3 has 14 residues. The CDR3 spells CASRRDRGGEKLFF. CDR3 coding DNA: TGTGCCAGCAGGAGGGACAGGGGAGGGGAAAAACTGTTTTTT.

V usage is TRBV2 and J usage is TRBJ2-7, with D perhaps TRBD1 (6 bases). Germline V gives CDR1 SNHLY, CDR2 FYNNEI. This CDR3 comprises 15 residues. The V end was cut by 2 bases, the J end by 3 bases, with 14 bases between. The DNA for the CDR3 is TGTGCCAGCAGTGAACTCGCAGGGACAAGCTACGAGCAGTACTTC. Residues: CASSELAGTSYEQYF.

The CDR3 coding sequence is TGCAGCGTTCGGGACAGGCGCTTCAACAATGAGCAGTTCTTC. It codes for CSVRDRRFNNEQFF. The rearrangement joins TRBV29-1 to TRBJ2-1, with TRBD1 matching over 8 bases. In germline, CDR1 is SQVTM, CDR2 ANQGSEA. V shed 5 bases and J 5 bases; nucleotides not matched to a gene: 8. The CDR3 totals 14 residues.

This clone was observed once. This chain connects TRBV7-8 to TRBJ2-1; D is possibly TRBD1 (6 bases). This CDR3 has 16 residues. The ends were cut back, 5 bases at V and 5 bases at J, with 19 bases in the middle. Germline values: CDR1 SGHVS, CDR2 FQNEAQ. The CDR3 DNA reads as TGTGCCAGCAGCGCTAATCCCGACAGGAGTAACAATGAGCAGTTCTTC. This sequence encodes CASSANPDRSNNEQFF. The whole variable domain, remainder taken from reference TRBV7-8 and TRBJ2-1, is GAGVSQSPRYKVAKRGQDVALRCDPISGHVSLFWYQQALGQGPEFLTYFQNEAQLDKSGLPSDRFFAERPEGSVSTLKIQRTQQEDSAVYLCASSANPDRSNNEQFFGPGTRLTVL.

The chain employs TRBV19 and TRBJ2-4; a possible D gene is TRBD2 (6 bases). Between the trimmed V and J ends, which lost 7 bases and 8 bases, there was a span of 12 bases. The CDR3 contains 12 residues. The V gene's germline CDR1 is LNHDA and CDR2 SQIVND (reference sequence). The CDR3 sequence is CASIPSEDIQYF. DNA for the CDR3: TGTGCCAGTATTCCTAGCGAAGACATTCAGTACTTC.

V gene TRBV27 combines with J gene TRBJ2-1; TRBD2 matches at 12 bases. Trimming cost V 2 bases and J 3 bases; bases outside gene matches: 11. The CDR3 totals 19 residues. Germline CDR1 reads MNHEY; CDR2 reads SMNVEV (reference sequence). The chain's CDR3 is CASSLIDLAGGPLYNEQFF. CDR3 coding DNA: TGTGCCAGCAGTTTAATCGATCTAGCGGGGGGGCCTCTCTACAATGAGCAGTTCTTC.

The V gene is TRBV21-1, the J gene TRBJ1-6; the table's D call TRBD1 went unverified against the DNA. TRBV21-1 is deemed a pseudogene. This CDR3 is built from 16 residues. CDR3 coding DNA: TGTGCCAGCAGCACTCACTCGGGACAGGGGATATCACCCCTCCACTTT. As protein: CASSTHSGQGISPLHF.

This clone showed up just once. The rearrangement uses TRBV30 and TRBJ1-6; 8 bases line up with TRBD1. This CDR3 spans 16 amino acids. Trimming removed 4 bases from V and 5 bases from J; junction bases left unmatched: 10. The germline V gene encodes CDR1 GTSNPN and CDR2 SVGIG (reference sequence). This CDR3 is CAWTTGTGKNNSPLHF. The CDR3 coding sequence is TGTGCCTGGACGACCGGGACAGGAAAAAATAATTCACCCCTCCACTTT.

The chain combines TRBV5-3 with TRBJ2-1, with TRBD1 matching over 9 bases. TRBV5-3 falls under the ORF class, with uncertain function. The CDR3 spans 15 residues. After removal of 4 bases from V and 6 bases from J, the junction contained 8 bases not matched to a gene. CDR3 nucleotide sequence: TGTGCCAGAAGCCGACAGGGGGACGCTGGCAATGAGCAGTTCTTC. It specifies CARSRQGDAGNEQFF.

This chain connects TRBV11-2 to TRBJ1-1; the match to TRBD1 covers 8 bases. This CDR3 region has 14 residues. Germline V gene lookup returns CDR1 SGHAT and CDR2 FQNNGV. The trim removed 4 bases at V and 0 bases at J, leaving 1 base unmatched. The CDR3 is CASSWDRLNTEAFF. The CDR3 DNA sequence: TGTGCCAGCAGCTGGGACAGGTTGAACACTGAAGCTTTCTTT.

The chain links TRBV19 to TRBJ2-3, with TRBD1 as a possible D gene (5 bases). The CDR3 has 13 amino acids. Germline V gene data show CDR1 as LNHDA and CDR2 as SQIVND (reference sequence). With 8 bases removed from V and 4 bases from J, the gap between germline ends came to 13 bases. The CDR3 nucleotides read TGTGCCAGTTGGAATCAGGGCCCAGATACGCAGTATTTT. Its translation: CASWNQGPDTQYF. Full variable domain (outside the CDR3, taken from reference TRBV19 and TRBJ2-3): DGGITQSPKYLFRKEGQNVTLSCEQNLNHDAMYWYRQDPGQGLRLIYYSQIVNDFQKGDIAEGYSVSREKKESFPLTVTSAQKNPTAFYLCASWNQGPDTQYFGPGTRLTVL.

CDR3 loop: CASSAHSGGRGRRTEAFF. The DNA of the CDR3 is TGTGCCAGCAGTGCCCACTCAGGCGGGAGGGGTCGAAGGACTGAAGCTTTCTTT. This chain connects TRBV25-1 to TRBJ1-1; tentatively, D is TRBD1 (5 bases). CDR3 length: 18 amino acids. V gave up 4 bases and J gave up 5 bases, with 26 bases separating them. Germline CDR1 reads MGHDK; CDR2 reads SYGVNS. The entire variable domain, with the rest obtained from reference TRBV25-1 and TRBJ1-1, is as follows: EADIYQTPRYLVIGTGKKITLECSQTMGHDKMYWYQQDPGMELHLIHYSYGVNSTEKGDLSSESTVSRIRTEHFPLTLESARPSHTSQYLCASSAHSGGRGRRTEAFFGQGTRLTVV.

This rearrangement joins TRBV6-4 to TRBJ2-1, with 8 bases identical to TRBD2. V shed 4 bases, J shed 5 bases, and the junction held 7 bases outside the gene matches. Germline V gives CDR1 MRHNA, CDR2 SNTAGT. This CDR3 spans 15 amino acids. The CDR3 reads CASSVTGGGNNEQFF. The CDR3 bases are TGTGCCAGCAGTGTAACCGGGGGGGGTAACAATGAGCAGTTCTTC.

V is TRBV5-1 and J is TRBJ1-2; D is unclear. Trimming stripped 4 bases from V and 3 bases from J, with 16 bases between. There are 15 residues in the CDR3. CDR1 and CDR2 from the germline V gene are SGHRS and YFSETQ. The CDR3 region has the DNA TGCGCCAGCAGCATTTCCCGGCGGCCGGACTATGGCTACACCTTC. Translated: CASSISRRPDYGYTF.

The genes are TRBV5-1 and TRBJ1-2; D is unclear. There are 16 residues in the CDR3. The germline CDR1 and CDR2 sequences are SGHRS and YFSETQ. Between the trimmed V and J ends, which lost 0 bases and 4 bases, there was a span of 16 bases. CDR3 in amino acids: CASSLGLRDLGYGYTF. The CDR3 nucleotides are TGCGCCAGCAGCTTGGGATTGCGGGATTTGGGCTATGGCTACACCTTC.

This chain joins TRBV6-5 and TRBJ1-4; 8 bases are a match to TRBD1. Germline V CDR1 and CDR2: MNHEY, SVGAGI. Trimming took 4 bases from V and 0 from J; bases not matched to a gene: 4. This CDR3 has 16 residues. The CDR3 loop is CASSLTGDATNEKLFF. The DNA for the CDR3 is TGTGCCAGCAGTTTGACAGGGGATGCAACTAATGAAAAACTGTTTTTT.

This chain joins TRBV19 and TRBJ1-1; 9 bases align to TRBD1. This CDR3 has 14 amino acids. V lost 6 bases to trimming and J lost 6 bases; unmatched junction nucleotides: 8. Germline-derived CDR1 and CDR2 are LNHDA and SQIVND (reference sequence). The CDR3 here is CASRGGQGSPEAFF. CDR3 coding DNA: TGTGCCAGTAGGGGCGGACAGGGGAGCCCTGAAGCTTTCTTT. Based on the CDR3 plus reference TRBV19 and TRBJ1-1, the full variable domain is DGGITQSPKYLFRKEGQNVTLSCEQNLNHDAMYWYRQDPGQGLRLIYYSQIVNDFQKGDIAEGYSVSREKKESFPLTVTSAQKNPTAFYLCASRGGQGSPEAFFGQGTRLTVV.

V usage is TRBV19 and J usage is TRBJ1-2, with 9 nucleotides matching TRBD1. Germline-derived CDR1 and CDR2 are LNHDA and SQIVND (reference sequence). The CDR3 is made up of 15 amino acids. Unmatched junction bases numbered 9, after V lost 4 bases and J lost 6 bases. CDR3 amino acids: CASSRRDREGDGYTF. The CDR3 nucleotides are TGTGCCAGTAGTAGAAGGGACAGGGAAGGAGATGGCTACACCTTC.